The 19 T cell receptor beta chains reported below all come from one sample, sequenced in a study of cytomegalovirus exposure and HLA in healthy donors (dated by TCRdb to about 2017). The method behind the library was the immunoSEQ multiplex PCR assay. For the multiplex PCR, a mixture combining 60 forward primers for TCR Vbeta segments and 13 reverse primers for TCR Jbeta segments was used. TCRdb provides this immuneACCESS table in a form limited to in-frame rearrangements. Some clones are lacking; in checked studies, under half of them reflect an unresolved V gene, and why the rest are absent is not known. The table for this sample lists around 130,000 clones; 77% of them were counted only once. Approximately 6.3% of the sample rests with the top ten. Sample: PBMCs. These receptors originate from a young man in good health and CMV-seropositive.

The chain has TRBV6-1 and TRBJ2-7, with 9 bases lining up with TRBD1. Germline CDR1 MNHNS, CDR2 SASEGT. CDR3 length: 17 residues. Trimming at V came to 1 base and at J to 3 bases, leaving 10 bases not matched to a gene. The CDR3 reads CASSEEWAGQGFYEQYF. The DNA of the CDR3 is TGTGCCAGCAGTGAAGAATGGGCGGGACAGGGTTTCTACGAGCAGTACTTC.

The genes are TRBV5-5 and TRBJ2-1; 10 nucleotides line up with TRBD2. Per the germline V gene, CDR1 is SGHKS and CDR2 is YYEKEE (reference sequence). V dropped 4 bases and J dropped 2; count of bases not matched to a gene: 6. The CDR3 spans 16 residues. The chain's CDR3 is CASSLTSGRTYNEQFF. The CDR3 nucleotides are TGTGCCAGCAGCCTGACTAGCGGGCGGACCTACAATGAGCAGTTCTTC. Full variable domain (rest looked up from reference TRBV5-5 and TRBJ2-1): DAGVTQSPTHLIKTRGQQVTLRCSPISGHKSVSWYQQVLGQGPQFIFQYYEKEERGRGNFPDRFSARQFPNYSSELNVNALLLGDSALYLCASSLTSGRTYNEQFFGPGTRLTVL.

The chain combines TRBV5-5 with TRBJ1-2; TRBD1 is a possible D gene (6 bases). Germline lookup yields CDR1 SGHKS and CDR2 YYEKEE (reference sequence). With 4 bases removed from V and 2 bases from J, the gap between germline ends came to 9 bases. This CDR3 contains 13 residues. As DNA, the CDR3 is TGTGCCAGCAGCCGGGACATAAACTATGGCTACACCTTC. Translating gives CASSRDINYGYTF.

The rearrangement links TRBV19 to TRBJ2-1; TRBD2 might be the D (6 bases). CDR1 is LNHDA and CDR2 is SQIVND in the germline V gene (reference sequence). V was pared by 2 bases and J by 2 bases, with 10 bases between. CDR3 size: 15 residues. The DNA for the CDR3 is TGTGCCAGTAGTATACCACTAGCAGCCTACAATGAGCAGTTCTTC. Protein product: CASSIPLAAYNEQFF.

This clone was counted between two and nine times. This chain connects TRBV28 to TRBJ1-2, with 9 positions matching TRBD1. Germline CDR1 reads MDHEN; CDR2 reads SYDVKM. The CDR3 consists of 15 residues. Trimming at V came to 5 bases and at J to 7 bases, leaving 11 bases not matched to a gene. The CDR3 sequence is CASSDNWTGAFGYTF. The DNA for the CDR3 is TGTGCCAGCAGTGACAACTGGACAGGGGCGTTTGGCTACACCTTC.

This clone was counted once. This chain uses TRBV5-4 with TRBJ2-5; D is ambiguous. TRBJ2-7 matches the DNA end more closely, so the J call is doubtful. This CDR3 contains 15 residues. Germline V gives CDR1 SGHNT, CDR2 YYREEE (reference sequence). CDR3 DNA: TGTGCCAGCAGCGCAGACACCGTGTCGACCCACGAGCAGTACTTC. It yields the protein CASSADTVSTHEQYF.

In this sample, this clone turned up a few times. The chain has TRBV7-9 and TRBJ1-5; 9 nucleotides agree with TRBD1. This CDR3 region has 15 residues. From germline, CDR1 is SEHNR and CDR2 FQNEAQ (reference sequence). The ends lost 5 bases at V and 3 bases at J; junction bases unmatched: 5. The CDR3 DNA reads TGTGCCAGCAGCATAGGACAGGGGCACAATCAGCCCCAGCATTTT. It specifies CASSIGQGHNQPQHF.

This rearrangement joins TRBV30 to TRBJ2-7; TRBD2 agrees at 11 bases. Germline trimming cut 0 bases from V and 6 bases from J; bases unmatched to any gene: 10. The V gene's germline CDR1 is GTSNPN and CDR2 SVGIG (reference sequence). This CDR3 has 16 amino acids. CDR3 residues: CAWSVQISGRAGEQYF. CDR3 nucleotides: TGTGCCTGGAGTGTACAAATTAGCGGGAGGGCCGGCGAGCAGTACTTC.

As regards this clone: The CDR3 does not end in the conserved phenylalanine or tryptophan, so this is likely a read error. This rearrangement joins TRBV11-2 to TRBJ1-1; TRBD1 might be the D (6 bases). Germline V lookup: CDR1 SGHAT, CDR2 FQNNGV. V lost 2 bases, J lost 11 bases, and 12 bases lay in between. This CDR3 spans 12 amino acids. In DNA, the CDR3 is TGTGCCAGCAGCTTAACAGGGCTTTGGGCTTTCCTT. Its protein is CASSLTGLWAFL.

The V call is TRBV19, the J call TRBJ1-5; D is perhaps TRBD1 (5 bases). This CDR3 spans 14 amino acids. V was shortened by 4 bases and J by 8 bases, with 15 bases between the two germline ends. Germline-derived CDR1 and CDR2 are LNHDA and SQIVND (reference sequence). The CDR3 nucleotides read TGTGCCAGTAGTAACGGGGCGGGGAGGGAGCCCCAGCATTTT. It codes for CASSNGAGREPQHF.

The genes are TRBV7-8 and TRBJ1-5; 7 bases map to TRBD1. CDR1 is SGHVS and CDR2 is FQNEAQ in the germline V gene. With 0 bases clipped from V and 4 bases from J, the junction kept 6 bases outside the gene matches. The CDR3 contains 16 residues. Here the CDR3 DNA reads TGTGCCAGCAGCTTAGCTAGAACAGGGGCGAATCAGCCCCAGCATTTT. Translated, it gives CASSLARTGANQPQHF.

This rearrangement joins TRBV4-2 to TRBJ1-5, with TRBD1 matching over 8 bases. Germline CDR1 and CDR2: LGHNA and YNFKEQ. V trimming: 4 bases; J trimming: 8 bases; junction bases outside the gene matches: 13. The CDR3 is 16 residues long. The CDR3 protein is CASSPSPTGDIEPQHF. The CDR3 bases are TGTGCCAGCAGCCCCTCCCCGACAGGGGACATCGAGCCCCAGCATTTT.

This chain joins TRBV28 and TRBJ1-2, with TRBD1 identical over 9 bases. The CDR3 consists of 13 residues. Germline CDR1 and CDR2: MDHEN and SYDVKM. The junction had 3 bases not matched to a gene; V was cut back by 6 bases and J by 4 bases. The CDR3 DNA reads as TGTGCCAGCAGCCGGGGACAGGGCTATGGCTACACCTTC. It codes for CASSRGQGYGYTF.

This clone was detected a few times. The chain has TRBV29-1 and TRBJ2-5, with D possibly TRBD2 on 6 matching bases. The last part of the DNA fits TRBJ2-7 better; the J call may be wrong. Germline CDR1 and CDR2: SQVTM and ANQGSEA. This CDR3 has 12 amino acids. The CDR3 DNA sequence: TGCAGCGTTGAATCGGGAGTGGACGAGCAGTACTTC. This codes for CSVESGVDEQYF.

This chain connects TRBV6-5 to TRBJ1-1; D is unresolved. The CDR3 loop spans 15 amino acids. Trimming pared 3 bases from V and 0 bases from J, leaving 11 bases between. The germline gives CDR1 MNHEY, CDR2 SVGAGI. This chain's CDR3 is CASSYSLFMNTEAFF. In nucleotides, the CDR3 is TGTGCCAGCAGTTATAGTCTGTTCATGAACACTGAAGCTTTCTTT.

V is TRBV5-1 and J is TRBJ1-2; D unresolved. Trimming cost V 2 bases and J 0 bases, with 8 bases left between them. The CDR3 covers 14 residues. CDR1 and CDR2 (germline): SGHRS, YFSETQ. The CDR3 is CASSFSRPNYGYTF. The DNA of the CDR3 is TGCGCCAGCAGCTTTTCCAGGCCTAACTATGGCTACACCTTC.

The DNA of the CDR3 is TGCGCCAGCAGCTTGGTGGGGGCTTACTATGGCTACACCTTC. Translation: CASSLVGAYYGYTF. This chain links TRBV5-1 with TRBJ1-2; TRBD1 is a possible D gene (6 bases). V was shortened by 0 bases and J by 3 bases, with 9 bases between the two germline ends. This CDR3 comprises 14 residues. Germline V gene lookup returns CDR1 SGHRS and CDR2 YFSETQ.

The gene calls are TRBV7-9 and TRBJ2-7, with TRBD2 matching 7 bases. The CDR3 loop spans 14 amino acids. CDR1 and CDR2 from the germline V gene are SEHNR and FQNEAQ (reference sequence). The V gene end was trimmed by 7 bases and the J gene end by 2 bases; junction bases not matched to a gene: 8. CDR3 DNA: TGTGCCAGCACCCGGCCGGGAGGAACCTACGAGCAGTACTTC. Encoded protein: CASTRPGGTYEQYF.

This clone appeared once. This chain uses TRBV27 with TRBJ1-1; D is ambiguous. Trimming left V 3 bases short and J 3 bases short, with 11 bases between. CDR3 length: 14 amino acids. Per germline, CDR1 MNHEY and CDR2 SMNVEV (reference sequence). The CDR3: CASSFRSRDTEAFF. CDR3 nucleotide sequence: TGTGCCAGCAGTTTCCGTAGTCGGGACACTGAAGCTTTCTTT.